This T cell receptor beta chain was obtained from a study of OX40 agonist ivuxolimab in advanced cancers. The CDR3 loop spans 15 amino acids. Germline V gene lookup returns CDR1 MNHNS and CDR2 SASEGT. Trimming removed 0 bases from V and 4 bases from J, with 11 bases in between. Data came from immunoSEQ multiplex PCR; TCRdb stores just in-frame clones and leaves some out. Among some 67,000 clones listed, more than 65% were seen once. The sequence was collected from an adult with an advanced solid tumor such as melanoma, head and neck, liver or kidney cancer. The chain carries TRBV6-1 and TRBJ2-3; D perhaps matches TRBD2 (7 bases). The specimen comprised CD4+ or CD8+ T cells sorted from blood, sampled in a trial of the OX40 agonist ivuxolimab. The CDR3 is CASSEAGGAPDTQYF. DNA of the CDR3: TGTGCCAGCAGTGAAGCGGGGGGGGCCCCAGATACGCAGTATTTT.